This T cell receptor beta chain was sequenced during a study of blood T cells in healthy people across ages. Notes on the study in general: PBMCs were not sorted, which prevented a conclusive comparison of naive versus antigen-experienced cells.

Per sample, no less than 5.5 micrograms of total RNA were extracted. Trimming cost V 0 bases and J 6 bases, with 16 bases left between them. CDR3 length: 15 residues. The germline V gene has CDR1 SGHRS and CDR2 YFSETQ. Concerning this clonotype itself: Its antigen is undetermined.

PCR was performed a second time for roughly 7 to 11 cycles using a sample-barcoded 5' primer and a J-beta primer mix. TCRdb ran MiXCR on the 5' RACE reads and lists one entry per CDR3 protein. The data show about 680,000 distinct CDR3 sequences, about half seen once. This TCR derives from a woman aged 55 to 70 in good health. Sample: blood. The V gene is TRBV5-1, the J gene TRBJ2-7; D might be TRBD1 or TRBD2, each matching 5 bases. The CDR3 sequence: CASSLAGTAVSEQYF. The DNA for the CDR3 is TGCGCCAGCAGCTTGGCTGGGACGGCTGTATCCGAGCAGTACTTC. Full variable domain (missing parts from reference TRBV5-1 and TRBJ2-7): KAGVTQTPRYLIKTRGQQVTLSCSPISGHRSVSWYQQTPGQGLQFLFEYFSETQRNKGNFPGRFSGRQFSNSRSEMNVSTLELGDSALYLCASSLAGTAVSEQYFGPGTRLTVT.